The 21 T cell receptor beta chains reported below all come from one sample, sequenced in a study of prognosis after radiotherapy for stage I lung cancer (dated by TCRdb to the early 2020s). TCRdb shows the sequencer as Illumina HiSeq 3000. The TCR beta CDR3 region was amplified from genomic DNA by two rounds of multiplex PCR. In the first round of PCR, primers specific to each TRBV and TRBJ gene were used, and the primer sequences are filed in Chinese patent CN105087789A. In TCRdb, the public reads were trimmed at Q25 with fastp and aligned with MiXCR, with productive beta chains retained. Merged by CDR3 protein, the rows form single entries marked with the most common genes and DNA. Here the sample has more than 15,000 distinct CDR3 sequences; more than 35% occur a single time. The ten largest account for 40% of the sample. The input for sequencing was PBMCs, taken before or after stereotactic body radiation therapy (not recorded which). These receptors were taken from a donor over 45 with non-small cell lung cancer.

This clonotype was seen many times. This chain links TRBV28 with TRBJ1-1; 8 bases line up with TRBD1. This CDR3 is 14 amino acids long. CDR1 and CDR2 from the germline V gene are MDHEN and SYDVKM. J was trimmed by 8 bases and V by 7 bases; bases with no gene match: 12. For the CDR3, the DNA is TGTGCCAGCAACACACTGATCAGGGGGCTCGAAGCTTTCTTT. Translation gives CASNTLIRGLEAFF. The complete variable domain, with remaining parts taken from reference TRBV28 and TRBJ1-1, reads DVKVTQSSRYLVKRTGEKVFLECVQDMDHENMFWYRQDPGLGLRLIYFSYDVKMKEKGDIPEGYSVSREKKERFSLILESASTNQTSMYLCASNTLIRGLEAFFGQGTRLTVV.

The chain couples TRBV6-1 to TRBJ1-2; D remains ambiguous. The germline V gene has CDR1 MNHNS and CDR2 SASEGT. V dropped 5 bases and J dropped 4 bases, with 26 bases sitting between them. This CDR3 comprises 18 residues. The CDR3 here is CASSTVRCRVPTGYGYTF. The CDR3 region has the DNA TGTGCCAGCAGTACGGTTCGGTGTAGGGTCCCAACCGGCTATGGCTACACCTTC.

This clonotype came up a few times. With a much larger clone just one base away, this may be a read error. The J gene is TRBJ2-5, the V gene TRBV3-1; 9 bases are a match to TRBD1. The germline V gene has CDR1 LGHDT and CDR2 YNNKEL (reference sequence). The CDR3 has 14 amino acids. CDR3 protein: CASIQGDRGETQYF. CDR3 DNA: TGTGCCAGCATCCAAGGCGACAGGGGGGAGACCCAGTACTTC.

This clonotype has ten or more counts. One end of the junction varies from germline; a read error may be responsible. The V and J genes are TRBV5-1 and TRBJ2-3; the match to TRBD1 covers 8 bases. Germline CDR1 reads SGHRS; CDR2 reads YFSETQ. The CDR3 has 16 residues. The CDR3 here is CASSLGTGGSTGTQYF. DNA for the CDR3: TGCGCCAGCAGCTTGGGTACAGGGGGTTCGACAGGTACGCAGTATTTT. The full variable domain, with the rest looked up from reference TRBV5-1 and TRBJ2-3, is KAGVTQTPRYLIKTRGQQVTLSCSPISGHRSVSWYQQTPGQGLQFLFEYFSETQRNKGNFPGRFSGRQFSNSRSEMNVSTLELGDSALYLCASSLGTGGSTGTQYFGPGTRLTVL.

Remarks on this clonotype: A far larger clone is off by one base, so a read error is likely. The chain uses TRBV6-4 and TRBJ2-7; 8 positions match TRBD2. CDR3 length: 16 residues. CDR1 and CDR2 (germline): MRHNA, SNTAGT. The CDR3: CASSYSSVGGGYEQYF. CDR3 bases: TGTGCCAGCAGTTACTCGAGTGTGGGCGGGGGGTACGAGCAGTACTTC.

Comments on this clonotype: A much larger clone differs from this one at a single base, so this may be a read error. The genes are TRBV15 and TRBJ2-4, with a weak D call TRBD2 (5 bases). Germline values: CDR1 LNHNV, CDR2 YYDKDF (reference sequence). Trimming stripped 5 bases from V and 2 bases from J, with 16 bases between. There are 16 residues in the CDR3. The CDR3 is CATSDRTIGTKNIQYF. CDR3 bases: TGTGCCACCAGCGACCGTACTATCGGGACCAAAAACATTCAGTACTTC. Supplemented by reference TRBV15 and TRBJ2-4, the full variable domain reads DAMVIQNPRYQVTQFGKPVTLSCSQTLNHNVMYWYQQKSSQAPKLLFHYYDKDFNNEADTPDNFQSRRPNTSFCFLDIRSPGLGDTAMYLCATSDRTIGTKNIQYFGAGTRLSVL.

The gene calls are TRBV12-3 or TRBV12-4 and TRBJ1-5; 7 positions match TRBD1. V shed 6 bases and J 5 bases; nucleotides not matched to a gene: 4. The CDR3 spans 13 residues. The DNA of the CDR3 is TGTGCCAGCAGACGACAGGGACATCAGCCCCAGCATTTT. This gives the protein CASRRQGHQPQHF.

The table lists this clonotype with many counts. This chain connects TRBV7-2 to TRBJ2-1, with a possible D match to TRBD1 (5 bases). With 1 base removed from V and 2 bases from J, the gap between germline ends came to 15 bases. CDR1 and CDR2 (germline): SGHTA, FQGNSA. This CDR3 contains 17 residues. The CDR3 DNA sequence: TGTGCCAGCAGCTTAGAGGAACTAAGGGGCACCTACAATGAGCAGTTCTTC. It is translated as CASSLEELRGTYNEQFF.

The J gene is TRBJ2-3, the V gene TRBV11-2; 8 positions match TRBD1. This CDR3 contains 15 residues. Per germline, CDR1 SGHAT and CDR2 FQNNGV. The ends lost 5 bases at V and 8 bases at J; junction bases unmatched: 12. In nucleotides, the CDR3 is TGTGCCAGCAGCACCGGGACAGGACGAAGAGGTACGCAGTATTTT. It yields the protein CASSTGTGRRGTQYF.

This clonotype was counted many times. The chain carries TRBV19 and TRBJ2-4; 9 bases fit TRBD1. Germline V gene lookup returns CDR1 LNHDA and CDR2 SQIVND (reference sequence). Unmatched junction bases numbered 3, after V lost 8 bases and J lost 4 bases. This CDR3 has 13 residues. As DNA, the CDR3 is TGTGCCAGTGGACAGGGGATAAAAAACATTCAGTACTTC. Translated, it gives CASGQGIKNIQYF.

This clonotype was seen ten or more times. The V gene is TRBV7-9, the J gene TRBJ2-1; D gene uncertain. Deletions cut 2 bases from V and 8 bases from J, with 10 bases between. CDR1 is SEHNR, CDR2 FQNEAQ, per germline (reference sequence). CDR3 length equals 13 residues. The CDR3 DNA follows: TGTGCCAGCAGCTTAATTGGTGGGGATGAGCAGTTCTTC. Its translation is CASSLIGGDEQFF.

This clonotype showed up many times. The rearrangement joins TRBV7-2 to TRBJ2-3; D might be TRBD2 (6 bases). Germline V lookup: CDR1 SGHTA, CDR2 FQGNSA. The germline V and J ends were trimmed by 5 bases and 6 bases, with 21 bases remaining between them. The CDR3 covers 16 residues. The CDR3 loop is CASSPQGSGSRDTQYF. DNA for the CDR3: TGTGCCAGCAGCCCCCAGGGTAGCGGCTCACGGGATACGCAGTATTTT.

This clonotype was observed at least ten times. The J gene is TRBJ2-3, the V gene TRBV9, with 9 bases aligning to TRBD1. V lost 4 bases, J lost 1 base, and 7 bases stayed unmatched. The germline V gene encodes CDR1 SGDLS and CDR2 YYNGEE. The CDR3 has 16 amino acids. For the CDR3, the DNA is TGTGCCAGCAGCACCGGGACAGGGTTTGGCACAGATACGCAGTATTTT. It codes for CASSTGTGFGTDTQYF.

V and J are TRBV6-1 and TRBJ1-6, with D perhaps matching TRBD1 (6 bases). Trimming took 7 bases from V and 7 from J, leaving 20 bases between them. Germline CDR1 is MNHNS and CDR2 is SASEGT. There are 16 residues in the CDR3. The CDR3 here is CASTSRGRRENSPLHF. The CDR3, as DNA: TGTGCCAGCACCTCCCGGGGGCGCCGGGAGAATTCACCCCTCCACTTT.

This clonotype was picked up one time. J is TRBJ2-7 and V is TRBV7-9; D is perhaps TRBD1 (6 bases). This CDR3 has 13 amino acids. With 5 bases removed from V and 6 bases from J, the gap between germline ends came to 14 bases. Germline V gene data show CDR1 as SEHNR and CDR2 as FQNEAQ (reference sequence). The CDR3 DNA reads TGTGCCAGCAGCAACCTACAGGGATGCGAGCAGTACTTC. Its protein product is CASSNLQGCEQYF.

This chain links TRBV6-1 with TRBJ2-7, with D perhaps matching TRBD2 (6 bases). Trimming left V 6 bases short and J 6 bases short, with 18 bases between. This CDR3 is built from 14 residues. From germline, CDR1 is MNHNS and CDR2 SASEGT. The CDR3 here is CASRDYKDSTEQYF. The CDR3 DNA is TGTGCCAGCAGGGACTACAAGGATTCCACCGAGCAGTACTTC.

The CDR3 coding sequence is TGTGCCAGCAGCCCTCATCCAAGTGGACAGAGCTTTTCCTACGAGCAGTACTTC. This codes for CASSPHPSGQSFSYEQYF. The chain uses TRBV9 and TRBJ2-7; the D gene is possibly TRBD1 (6 bases). The ends were cut back, 4 bases at V and 1 base at J, with 24 bases in the middle. The CDR3 spans 18 residues. Germline V CDR1 and CDR2: SGDLS, YYNGEE.

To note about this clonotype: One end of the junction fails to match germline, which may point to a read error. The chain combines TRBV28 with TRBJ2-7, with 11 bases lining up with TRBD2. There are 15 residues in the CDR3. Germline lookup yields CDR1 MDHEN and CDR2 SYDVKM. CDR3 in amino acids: CANSSPGLADYEQYF. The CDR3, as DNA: TGTGCCAACAGTTCGCCGGGACTAGCGGATTACGAGCAGTACTTC.

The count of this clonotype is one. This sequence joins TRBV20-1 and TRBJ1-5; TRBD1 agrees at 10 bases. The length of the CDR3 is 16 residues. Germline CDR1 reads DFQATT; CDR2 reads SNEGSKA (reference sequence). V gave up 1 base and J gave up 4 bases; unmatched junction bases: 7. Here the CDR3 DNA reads TGCAGTGCTAGAGTAGGGACAGGGGCTATGAATCAGCCCCAGCATTTT. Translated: CSARVGTGAMNQPQHF.

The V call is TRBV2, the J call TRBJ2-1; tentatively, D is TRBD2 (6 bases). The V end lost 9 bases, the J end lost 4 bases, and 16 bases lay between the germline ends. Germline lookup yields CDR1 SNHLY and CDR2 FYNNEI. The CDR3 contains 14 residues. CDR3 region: CASNSGVPYNEQFF. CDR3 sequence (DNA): TGTGCCAGTAATAGCGGTGTGCCTTACAATGAGCAGTTCTTC.

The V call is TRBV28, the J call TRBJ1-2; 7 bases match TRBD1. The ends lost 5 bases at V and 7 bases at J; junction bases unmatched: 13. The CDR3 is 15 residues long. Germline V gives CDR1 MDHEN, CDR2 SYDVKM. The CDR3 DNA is TGTGCCAGCAGTCTTGGGGACAGAGGGATCCTTGGCTACACCTTC. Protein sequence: CASSLGDRGILGYTF.